This T cell receptor (beta chain) was sequenced during a study of blood T cell repertoires in COVID-19. CDR1 SGHDT and CDR2 YYEEEE come from the germline V gene. V was clipped by 4 bases and J by 5 bases, with 10 bases between them. CDR3 size: 13 residues. Only in-frame clones appear in the TCRdb table, and some are missing; sequencing was by immunoSEQ multiplex PCR. The sample yields about 81,000 clones, almost 85% seen once. The clonotype was recovered from a human donor in a cohort sampled during active COVID-19. J is TRBJ1-3 and V is TRBV5-6, with unresolved D. Sequencing input: peripheral blood. The CDR3 here is CASSGVQRNTIYF. The CDR3 DNA is TGTGCCAGCAGCGGTGTACAAAGAAACACCATATATTTT.